This T cell receptor (beta chain) emerged from a study of PD-1 blockade in mismatch repair-deficient tumors. Turning to the study itself: Patients had 12 mismatch repair-deficient cancer types, all previously treated and progressing. Study outcomes and limitations: Tumor-resident clones, often absent from pretreatment blood, expanded after pembrolizumab and then contracted.

Remarks on this clone: Its cognate antigen is unknown.

The CDR3 is 15 amino acids. The germline V and J ends were trimmed by 3 bases and 6 bases, with 17 bases remaining between them. The germline CDR1 and CDR2 sequences are SEHNR and FQNEAQ (reference sequence). Profiling relied on immunoSEQ multiplex PCR, and the TCRdb table lists in-frame clones only, not all of them. The sample records more than 50,000 clones, approximately 88% being singletons. Every patient had mismatch repair deficiency by PCR or immunohistochemistry. TCRs were sequenced from a few patients responding to pembrolizumab. This clonotype was sampled from an adult with mismatch repair-deficient cancer. The gene calls are TRBV7-9 and TRBJ2-5, with D perhaps matching TRBD2 (5 bases). The sample consisted of peripheral blood, taken 52 weeks after starting pembrolizumab. CDR3: CASSFEWASSKTQYF. CDR3 nucleotide sequence: TGTGCCAGCAGCTTCGAGTGGGCTAGCTCAAAGACCCAGTACTTC.